The rows below give T cell receptor beta chains drawn from one sample of a study of CXCR3-negative and CXCR3-positive naive CD8 T cells. TCRdb re-called the 5' RACE reads and shows each CDR3 protein once, DNA omitted. This sample contains approximately 74,000 distinct CDR3 sequences. The sample taken for sequencing was naive CXCR3- CD8+ T cells from blood. The receptors were gathered from a human donor in good health. Some clones in this sample may be carry-over from other donors' samples. Both conserved end residues are part of each CDR3. The order of the fields is V gene, J gene, CDR3 length, CDR3 protein.

>TRBV27|TRBJ1-4|15
CASSGLDRDFEKLFF
>TRBV4-1|TRBJ1-4|16
CASSPGPGQGVGKLFF
>TRBV28|TRBJ2-7|16
CASSSPRVTAPYEQYF
>TRBV29-1|TRBJ2-2|12
CSVAGGAGELFF
>TRBV7-6|TRBJ2-7|15
CASSLGGTEVYEQYF
>TRBV12-3/TRBV12-4|TRBJ2-2|14
CASSPWTGAGELFF
>TRBV28|TRBJ2-7|15
CASSSRDGVSYEQYF
>TRBV28|TRBJ2-1|16
CASSKGLGVKGNEQFF
>TRBV9|TRBJ2-7|13
CASSAEGVDEQYF
>TRBV7-8|TRBJ2-1|18
CASSLYVWGTTVDNEQFF
>TRBV5-6|TRBJ1-5|16
CASSRATDTINQPQHF
>TRBV29-1|TRBJ2-1|14
CSVRGLAGGNEQFF
>TRBV14|TRBJ2-7|17
CASSQESLAGGTYEQYF
>TRBV28|TRBJ1-2|17
CASSPGMVRGANYGYTF
>TRBV20-1|TRBJ1-2|14
CSARDHMYSYGYTF
>TRBV25-1|TRBJ1-6|13
CASSRQGNSPLHF
>TRBV4-1|TRBJ2-7|13
CASSGERGYEQYF
>TRBV27|TRBJ1-2|17
CASSSHSSGRPNYGYTF
>TRBV28|TRBJ2-5|14
CASSAQGNQETQYF
>TRBV28|TRBJ2-7|12
CASEEEGYEQYF
>TRBV9|TRBJ2-7|14
CASSVVSDPYEQYF
>TRBV7-9|TRBJ2-5|14
CASSFIGGQETQYF
>TRBV4-3|TRBJ2-5|15
CASSQDSMYQETQYF
>TRBV7-6|TRBJ2-2|16
CASSLAPALNTGELFF
>TRBV6-2/TRBV6-3|TRBJ1-1|14
CASSRQFVNTEAFF
>TRBV5-1|TRBJ2-7|14
CASSLLETLNEQYF
>TRBV7-9|TRBJ2-4|15
CASSLGSWEENIQYF
>TRBV29-1|TRBJ2-5|16
CSVEDPLGQGEETQYF
>TRBV4-1|TRBJ1-1|17
CASSQQPTTGGKTEAFF
>TRBV6-5|TRBJ1-3|15
CASKISGLSGNTIYF
>TRBV4-1|TRBJ2-5|13
CASSGTDQETQYF
>TRBV13|TRBJ1-1|14
CASSPRIDNTEAFF
>TRBV28|TRBJ2-3|14
CASSLGGSADTQYF
>TRBV20-1|TRBJ2-7|13
CSARTTASYEQYF
>TRBV7-2|TRBJ1-2|16
CASSSRWDRINYGYTF
>TRBV11-2|TRBJ2-6|15
CASSLMSAGANVLTF
>TRBV29-1|TRBJ2-5|13
CSVESGRAETQYF
>TRBV20-1|TRBJ1-1|15
CSATPGSLSGTEAFF
>TRBV29-1|TRBJ2-1|14
CSVEQGDAYNEQFF
>TRBV10-3|TRBJ2-7|14
CAIKGTGATYEQYF
>TRBV19|TRBJ1-5|15
CASSPDGVGNQPQHF
>TRBV19|TRBJ2-1|16
CASSIENLRSYNEQFF
>TRBV6-2/TRBV6-3|TRBJ2-5|13
CASSYQREETQYF